Shown below are 13 T cell receptor beta chains from a single sample sequenced in a study of cytomegalovirus exposure and HLA in healthy donors. Method: immunoSEQ multiplex PCR; TCRdb's copy keeps in-frame clones and lacks some. The sample includes about 170,000 clones, approximately 86% of them seen just once. Input material: PBMCs. The receptors come from a young woman in good health and CMV-seronegative.

CDR3 protein: CASSSFPGQGAPLTPAPDTF. The CDR3 coding sequence is TGTGCCAGCAGCTCATTCCCGGGACAGGGGGCCCCCCTCACGCCAGCGCCAGACACCTTC. This chain links TRBV14 with TRBJ1-2; 12 nucleotides match TRBD1. The CDR3 totals 20 residues. The V gene end was trimmed by 5 bases and the J gene end by 12 bases; junction bases not matched to a gene: 28. Germline V gene sequence: CDR1 SGHDN, CDR2 FVKESK.

The CDR3 bases are TGTGCCAGCAGCGCCCCGGGGATCTATGGCTACACCTTC. This encodes CASSAPGIYGYTF. The chain couples TRBV9 to TRBJ1-2, with D unclear. The CDR3 consists of 13 residues. V was pared by 3 bases and J by 4 bases, with 10 bases between. Germline CDR1 reads SGDLS; CDR2 reads YYNGEE.

This clone was recorded once. The chain combines TRBV5-6 with TRBJ2-3; 7 bases are shared with TRBD2. Germline CDR1 SGHDT, CDR2 YYEEEE. The CDR3 is made up of 16 amino acids. Losses at the gene ends were 0 bases for V and 2 bases for J; bases not matched to a gene: 6. The CDR3 loop reads CASSLAAGAPTDTQYF. The CDR3 nucleotides read TGTGCCAGCAGCTTGGCCGCGGGAGCTCCCACAGATACGCAGTATTTT.

This clone showed up just a few times. The chain recombines TRBV6-1 with TRBJ2-7, with a possible D match to TRBD1 (5 bases). Trimming shortened V by 8 bases and J by 1 base, and 18 bases separated the two germline ends. CDR1 MNHNS and CDR2 SASEGT come from the germline V gene. The CDR3 runs 15 residues. The CDR3 DNA sequence: TGTGCCAGCGGGTACGTTGACAGCCCATCCTACGAGCAGTACTTC. Encoded protein: CASGYVDSPSYEQYF.

The J gene is TRBJ1-2, the V gene TRBV14; TRBD1 is a possible D gene (5 bases). Germline V gene lookup returns CDR1 SGHDN and CDR2 FVKESK. There are 12 residues in the CDR3. V lost 1 base to trimming and J lost 8 bases, with 8 bases between them. DNA of the CDR3: TGTGCCAGCAGCCAAGCAGGGCGAGGCTACACCTTC. Translated: CASSQAGRGYTF.

Only a few counts were recorded for this clone. The chain couples TRBV2 to TRBJ1-1, with D perhaps matching TRBD1 (5 bases). Trimming removed 0 bases at V and 7 bases at J, with 9 bases between. Germline V lookup: CDR1 SNHLY, CDR2 FYNNEI. The CDR3 extends over 13 amino acids. The CDR3 protein is CASSEARDSEAFF. CDR3 in DNA: TGTGCCAGCAGTGAAGCTAGAGACAGTGAAGCTTTCTTT.

V is TRBV27 and J is TRBJ1-3, with D tentatively TRBD1 (5 bases). The CDR3 runs to 12 residues. Germline CDR1 and CDR2: MNHEY and SMNVEV (reference sequence). Trimming took off 10 bases at V and 8 bases at J, with 15 bases between the two ends. The CDR3 DNA sequence: TGTGCCACCAAGAGCCCGGGGGACACCATATATTTT. Its translation: CATKSPGDTIYF.

The chain links TRBV6-1 to TRBJ2-1; no definite D call. Germline V lookup: CDR1 MNHNS, CDR2 SASEGT. V lost 2 bases and J 5 bases, leaving 10 bases between the germline ends. This CDR3 is 14 amino acids long. CDR3 bases: TGTGCCAGCAGTGAACCCTCAGGCGACAATGAGCAGTTCTTC. Protein product: CASSEPSGDNEQFF.

The chain has TRBV11-3 and TRBJ2-5; weak D call: TRBD1 (6 bases). V gave up 5 bases and J gave up 5 bases, with 9 bases separating them. The CDR3 is made up of 12 amino acids. Germline V gene sequence: CDR1 SGHNT, CDR2 YENEEA. CDR3 in DNA: TGTGCCAGCAGCGCTACAGGGGAGACCCAGTACTTC. Encoded protein: CASSATGETQYF.

The gene calls are TRBV6-5 and TRBJ1-1; D possibly corresponds to TRBD1 (6 bases). The germline CDR1 and CDR2 sequences are MNHEY and SVGAGI. CDR3 length: 12 amino acids. V was trimmed by 7 bases and J by 11 bases, leaving 17 bases between them. Here the CDR3 reads CASTLRGGEAFF. In nucleotides, the CDR3 is TGTGCCAGCACCCTAAGGGGGGGGGAGGCTTTCTTT.

J is TRBJ2-3 and V is TRBV9, with a tentative D call TRBD1 (6 bases). CDR3 length: 18 amino acids. CDR1 and CDR2 (germline): SGDLS, YYNGEE. The V end lost 0 bases, the J end lost 1 base, and 18 bases lay between the germline ends. CDR3: CASSVGVTGLPGTDTQYF. The DNA of the CDR3 is TGTGCCAGCAGCGTAGGCGTCACAGGGCTCCCCGGCACAGATACGCAGTATTTT.

This chain links TRBV7-6 with TRBJ2-1; tentatively, D is TRBD2 (5 bases). This CDR3 spans 14 amino acids. The germline V and J ends were trimmed by 5 bases and 10 bases, with 18 bases remaining between them. The germline CDR1 and CDR2 sequences are SGHVS and FNYEAQ. The CDR3 region is CASSDWTHNWEQFF. DNA for the CDR3: TGTGCCAGCAGCGATTGGACTCATAATTGGGAGCAGTTCTTC.

This chain joins TRBV15 and TRBJ2-1, with a possible D match to TRBD1 (5 bases). Trimming removed 0 bases at V and 12 bases at J, with 15 bases between. The germline gives CDR1 LNHNV, CDR2 YYDKDF (reference sequence). The length of the CDR3 is 14 residues. The CDR3 sequence is CATSREGSYRLQFF. CDR3 nucleotide sequence: TGTGCCACCAGCAGAGAGGGATCTTACAGGCTGCAGTTCTTC.